The 21 T cell receptor beta chains in this list originate from one sample, sequenced in a study of human T cells and chemical hapten exposure. TCRdb re-called the RACE reads with MiXCR, one entry per CDR3 protein. Counted here are about 90,000 distinct CDR3 sequences, 11% occurring once; the ten biggest clones make up roughly 1%. Time point meaning: patch test 3, about 24 weeks after DPC sensitization. Described treatment: therapeutic diphenylcyclopropenone sensitization with weekly scalp DPC. The starting material was whole blood, obtained in connection with sensitization to the hapten diphenylcyclopropenone (DPC). These receptors were taken from a woman aged 25 to 39 with alopecia areata. Some clones in this sample may be carry-over from other donors' samples.

This clonotype was recorded many times. The rearrangement uses TRBV29-1 and TRBJ2-7, with TRBD2 matching 9 bases. Germline V gives CDR1 SQVTM, CDR2 ANQGSEA. This CDR3 has 15 amino acids. Germline trimming cut 6 bases from V and 3 bases from J; bases unmatched to any gene: 12. CDR3 protein: CSVRGGSGSYYEQYF. CDR3 DNA: TGCAGCGTCCGTGGGGGTAGCGGGAGTTACTACGAGCAGTACTTC.

Ten or more counts support this clonotype. J is TRBJ1-2 and V is TRBV11-2, with TRBD1 matching over 10 bases. The CDR3 extends over 16 amino acids. With V trimmed by 5 bases and J by 2 bases, 8 bases remained unmatched. Per germline, CDR1 SGHAT and CDR2 FQNNGV. The CDR3 here is CASSPAGQGWNYGYTF. DNA of the CDR3: TGTGCCAGCAGCCCAGCGGGACAGGGGTGGAACTATGGCTACACCTTC.

At least ten counts were recorded for this clonotype. V and J are TRBV7-9 and TRBJ2-4; possibly TRBD1 for D (6 bases). This CDR3 is built from 15 residues. Trimming pared 1 base from V and 6 bases from J, leaving 13 bases between. Germline lookup yields CDR1 SEHNR and CDR2 FQNEAQ (reference sequence). CDR3 amino acids: CASSLVTGFRNIQYF. In nucleotides, the CDR3 is TGTGCCAGCAGCTTAGTTACAGGGTTCCGAAACATTCAGTACTTC.

In its sample, this clonotype was seen many times. The chain employs TRBV6-5 and TRBJ2-3; D remains ambiguous. Trimming took off 5 bases at V and 3 bases at J, with 12 bases between the two ends. Per germline, CDR1 MNHEY and CDR2 SVGAGI. CDR3 length: 14 residues. DNA of the CDR3: TGTGCCAGCAGTCCCCAAGCTTTTACAGATACGCAGTATTTT. This encodes CASSPQAFTDTQYF.

This clonotype showed up just a few times. The CDR3 nucleotides read TGTGCCAGCAGTTACTCCCCGGACAGGAGCTATGGCTACACCTTC. This translates into CASSYSPDRSYGYTF. The chain uses TRBV6-6 and TRBJ1-2; 7 bases line up with TRBD1. After removal of 0 bases from V and 4 bases from J, the junction contained 5 bases not matched to a gene. The CDR3 has 15 amino acids. Per germline, CDR1 MNHNY and CDR2 SVGAGI (reference sequence).

This sequence joins TRBV29-1 and TRBJ2-3; 7 bases map to TRBD1. CDR3 length: 14 residues. Germline V gives CDR1 SQVTM, CDR2 ANQGSEA. V was pared by 2 bases and J by 6 bases, with 8 bases of the junction left unmatched. The CDR3 loop reads CSVEWTGLTDTQYF. Written as DNA, the CDR3 is TGCAGCGTTGAATGGACAGGCCTCACGGATACGCAGTATTTT.

The rearrangement joins TRBV6-2 or TRBV6-3 to TRBJ2-1; 8 bases agree with TRBD2. Germline loops: CDR1 MNHEY, CDR2 SVGEGT. The CDR3 runs 13 residues. J gave up 5 bases and V 8 bases, and 5 bases lay outside the gene matches. The CDR3 reads CASGRGRHNEQFF. Written as DNA, the CDR3 is TGTGCCAGCGGGCGCGGGAGGCACAATGAGCAGTTCTTC.

The chain is built from TRBV10-3 and TRBJ2-1; 15 positions agree with TRBD2. Germline values: CDR1 ENHRY, CDR2 SYGVKD. The CDR3 length is 17 residues. Losses at the gene ends were 6 bases for V and 4 bases for J; bases not matched to a gene: 7. DNA of the CDR3: TGTGCCATCAGCGGGGGGACTAGCGGGAGGAAATACAATGAGCAGTTCTTC. Encoded protein: CAISGGTSGRKYNEQFF.

The chain employs TRBV6-5 and TRBJ1-5; possibly TRBD1 for D (6 bases). The CDR3 has 13 amino acids. Trimming removed 7 bases from V and 6 bases from J, with 13 bases in between. Looked up from germline, CDR1 is MNHEY and CDR2 is SVGAGI. CDR3 region: CASTSGGGQPQHF. CDR3 coding DNA: TGTGCCAGCACCTCCGGAGGGGGTCAGCCCCAGCATTTT.

This clonotype was found many times. This chain links TRBV29-1 with TRBJ1-1; D perhaps matches TRBD1 (5 bases). This CDR3 is 12 amino acids long. The V end lost 4 bases, the J end lost 9 bases, and 15 bases lay between the germline ends. The germline gives CDR1 SQVTM, CDR2 ANQGSEA. Written as DNA, the CDR3 is TGCAGCGTTGTCCAGACGCCGGGGCAAGCTTTCTTT. Residues: CSVVQTPGQAFF.

This clonotype was found many times. This chain uses TRBV7-9 with TRBJ2-7; TRBD1 is a possible D gene (6 bases). Germline CDR1 reads SEHNR; CDR2 reads FQNEAQ (reference sequence). This CDR3 region has 13 residues. With 4 bases removed from V and 3 bases from J, the gap between germline ends came to 10 bases. The CDR3 protein is CASSSQGNYEQYF. For the CDR3, the DNA is TGTGCCAGCAGCTCACAGGGAAACTACGAGCAGTACTTC.

There are a few counts of this clonotype. J is TRBJ1-1 and V is TRBV29-1, with 8 bases fitting TRBD1. V lost 7 bases to trimming and J lost 5 bases; unmatched junction nucleotides: 9. This CDR3 comprises 13 residues. The germline V gene has CDR1 SQVTM and CDR2 ANQGSEA. The DNA for the CDR3 is TGCAGCGCGTCACAGGGGGATGGAACTGAAGCTTTCTTT. It codes for CSASQGDGTEAFF.

The sample holds a few counts of this clonotype. The J gene is TRBJ2-5, the V gene TRBV7-2; D might be TRBD1 (6 bases). V was cut by 1 base and J by 6 bases, with 15 bases left in between. The CDR3 loop spans 15 amino acids. Germline loops: CDR1 SGHTA, CDR2 FQGNSA. CDR3 bases: TGTGCCAGCAGCTTAGATCCAGGCAGGGGACAGACCCAGTACTTC. Amino acids: CASSLDPGRGQTQYF.

This clonotype was observed many times. This chain uses TRBV7-2 with TRBJ2-5; 15 bases fit TRBD2. The CDR3 loop spans 17 amino acids. Germline V gives CDR1 SGHTA, CDR2 FQGNSA. J was trimmed by 7 bases and V by 3 bases; bases with no gene match: 9. The CDR3 DNA reads TGTGCCAGCAGCTTCTTCGGACTAGCGGGGGGGCTGACGACCCAGTACTTC. This sequence encodes CASSFFGLAGGLTTQYF.

This clonotype showed up many times. The V call is TRBV3-1, the J call TRBJ2-3, with D tentatively TRBD1 or TRBD2 (6 bases each). The CDR3 extends over 14 amino acids. V was cut by 1 base and J by 3 bases, with 8 bases left in between. The germline V gene encodes CDR1 LGHDT and CDR2 YNNKEL (reference sequence). CDR3 sequence reads: CASSQGGGTDTQYF. The CDR3 DNA reads TGTGCCAGCAGCCAAGGAGGGGGGACAGATACGCAGTATTTT.

Comment on this clonotype: A clone one base away is much larger, so this may be a read error. The chain recombines TRBV28 with TRBJ1-6; the D gene is possibly TRBD1 (5 bases). The length of the CDR3 is 14 residues. Germline assignment: CDR1 MDHEN and CDR2 SYDVKM. The V and J ends lost 6 bases and 11 bases respectively, with 17 bases between them. CDR3: CASRSAGVDPPLHF. The CDR3 DNA sequence: TGTGCCAGCAGGAGTGCGGGGGTCGATCCACCCCTCCACTTT.

CDR3: CASSEQSTEAFF. The CDR3 DNA sequence: TGTGCCAGCAGTGAACAGTCCACTGAAGCTTTCTTT. This chain joins TRBV28 and TRBJ1-1; D call uncertain. V lost 5 bases and J 4 bases, leaving 8 bases between the germline ends. The CDR3 runs 12 residues. Germline CDR1 MDHEN, CDR2 SYDVKM.

This clonotype was counted between two and nine times. This chain uses TRBV5-1 with TRBJ2-2; D not certain. With 3 bases removed from V and 6 bases from J, the gap between germline ends came to 9 bases. The germline V gene encodes CDR1 SGHRS and CDR2 YFSETQ. CDR3 length: 13 residues. CDR3 region: CASSSDQAGELFF. The DNA of the CDR3 is TGCGCCAGCAGCTCGGACCAGGCCGGGGAGCTGTTTTTT. Filled out from reference TRBV5-1 and TRBJ2-2, the complete variable domain reads KAGVTQTPRYLIKTRGQQVTLSCSPISGHRSVSWYQQTPGQGLQFLFEYFSETQRNKGNFPGRFSGRQFSNSRSEMNVSTLELGDSALYLCASSSDQAGELFFGEGSRLTVL.

The rearrangement uses TRBV6-1 and TRBJ1-1, with D tentatively TRBD1 (5 bases). The germline V gene encodes CDR1 MNHNS and CDR2 SASEGT. V was pared by 6 bases and J by 3 bases, with 14 bases between. CDR3 length: 14 amino acids. CDR3 sequence: CASSGQGYDTEAFF. The CDR3 DNA reads TGTGCCAGCAGCGGTCAGGGATACGACACTGAAGCTTTCTTT.

This sequence joins TRBV12-5 and TRBJ2-3; D gene unclear. V was trimmed by 6 bases and J by 3 bases, leaving 16 bases between them. Germline CDR1 reads LGHNT; CDR2 reads FRNRAP. The CDR3 covers 15 residues. The CDR3 sequence is CASGSGETETDTQYF. The CDR3 bases are TGTGCTAGTGGCTCAGGCGAGACGGAGACAGATACGCAGTATTTT. The full variable domain, with the rest looked up from reference TRBV12-5 and TRBJ2-3, is DARVTQTPRHKVTEMGQEVTMRCQPILGHNTVFWYRQTMMQGLELLAYFRNRAPLDDSGMPKDRFSAEMPDATLATLKIQPSEPRDSAVYFCASGSGETETDTQYFGPGTRLTVL.

This clonotype was recorded a few times. The rearrangement joins TRBV28 to TRBJ1-2; 9 bases are shared with TRBD1. CDR3 length: 14 residues. Germline V gene data show CDR1 as MDHEN and CDR2 as SYDVKM. Trimming removed 6 bases from V and 7 bases from J; junction bases left unmatched: 9. As DNA, the CDR3 is TGTGCCAGCAGGATACAGGGGGCGTATGCTGGCTACACCTTC. Amino acid sequence: CASRIQGAYAGYTF.